The 4 T cell receptor beta chains below all came from one sample that was sequenced in a study of metastatic and nonmetastatic thyroid tumors. TCRdb re-clonotyped the PCR reads via MiXCR. The sample shows roughly 15,000 clones, approximately 12% of them seen only once. Each patient came to thyroid surgery without any prior treatment (of any kind). The specimen was blood. The receptors were sampled from a female donor with papillary thyroid cancer or a benign thyroid nodule (not recorded which). Some clones in this sample may be carry-over from other donors' samples.

This clone has just a few counts. The gene calls are TRBV24-1 and TRBJ2-7, with TRBD1 identical over 12 bases. The length of the CDR3 is 15 residues. Germline lookup yields CDR1 KGHDR and CDR2 SFDVKD. V was clipped by 4 bases and J by 5 bases; unmatched bases: 5. This CDR3 is CATSDSGTGGHEQYF. CDR3 coding DNA: TGTGCCACCAGTGACTCCGGGACAGGGGGCCACGAGCAGTACTTC.

This clone is deemed medium-sized. The V gene is TRBV27, the J gene TRBJ1-1; 7 nucleotides match TRBD1. Trimming at V came to 6 bases and at J to 7 bases, leaving 8 bases not matched to a gene. Germline loops: CDR1 MNHEY, CDR2 SMNVEV (reference sequence). CDR3 length equals 13 residues. The CDR3 coding sequence is TGTGCCAGCAGCCTAGAGTACAGGGGTGAAGCTTTCTTT. This translates into CASSLEYRGEAFF.

This clone appeared many times. The chain recombines TRBV11-3 with TRBJ2-3; tentatively, D is TRBD2 (6 bases). The germline CDR1 and CDR2 sequences are SGHNT and YENEEA. CDR3 size: 17 residues. Trimming stripped 5 bases from V and 2 bases from J, with 20 bases between. The CDR3 DNA is TGTGCCAGCAGCCCCATCACGGCGCTAGCGTACACAGATACGCAGTATTTT. Translation gives CASSPITALAYTDTQYF.

Regarding this clone: The germline gene is not matched at one end of the junction; a read error may be the cause. The V call is TRBV6-1, the J call TRBJ1-2; D remains ambiguous. From germline, CDR1 is MNHNS and CDR2 SASEGT. The length of the CDR3 is 15 residues. The DNA for the CDR3 is TGTGCCAGCAGTATAGACGTCGAACATCTCTATTGCTACACCTTC. This gives the protein CASSIDVEHLYCYTF.